This entry describes one T cell receptor beta chain. Its cognate antigen is unknown. The sample originates from a study of OX40 agonist ivuxolimab in advanced cancers. The wider study: Patients were infused with ivuxolimab every 2 weeks at 0.01 to 10 mg/kg. The dose-escalation cohort had hepatocellular carcinoma, melanoma, renal cell or head and neck cancer.

The V segment lost 5 bases and the J segment 8 bases; nucleotides outside the gene matches: 9. This CDR3 is built from 14 residues. The germline V gene encodes CDR1 SGHRS and CDR2 YFSETQ. Regarding the study as a whole: The study observed clonal expansion of CD4+ and CD8+ blood T cells by week 6 at 0.1 to 3.0 mg/kg.

The repertoire was sequenced with immunoSEQ multiplex PCR; TCRdb's copy has only in-frame clones and lacks some. The sample consists of 90,000 to 120,000 clones, 80% to 95% of them appearing once. V gene TRBV5-1 combines with J gene TRBJ1-1; TRBD1 matches at 10 bases. The specimen comprised CD4+ or CD8+ T cells sorted from blood, sampled in a trial of the OX40 agonist ivuxolimab. This receptor was obtained from an adult with an advanced solid tumor such as melanoma, head and neck, liver or kidney cancer. The CDR3 sequence is CASRPGTGASEAFF. The DNA for the CDR3 is TGCGCCAGCAGACCCGGGACAGGGGCCTCGGAAGCTTTCTTT.